This section outlines one T cell receptor (beta chain) sequence together with its context. Only a few counts were recorded for this clonotype. There is no known antigen for this receptor. Base qualities were left out, and no much larger clone turns up one base away. This sample stems from a study of identical twins (dated by TCRdb to 2016 to 2018). A note on the overall study: The study deep-sequenced TCR alpha and beta repertoires from monozygotic twins, unrelated adults of various ages and cord blood to test whether fetal clonotypes persist. To rule out contamination, the twin experiments were replicated at different times with different library preparation protocols.

Every donor in the study was a healthy Caucasian. The twin cohort consisted of three pairs of female monozygotic twins, all aged roughly 18 to 30 years. Peripheral blood mononuclear cells were the source from which RNA for the TCR libraries was isolated. Taken from the germline V gene, the CDR1 and CDR2 loops are SGHRS and YFSETQ. The germline ends are 10 bases apart after V is trimmed by 0 bases and J by 7 bases. The CDR3 runs 13 amino acids, cysteine and phenylalanine included. The sequence is cut down to CDR3 DNA, 39 bases in frame from base 1. Overall study results and their limits: Abundant cord blood beta clonotypes carried fewer insertions; young adult naive repertoires showed a weaker similar trend, while memory repertoires showed none. Out-of-frame TCR alpha sequences shared between twins showed an excess of low generation-probability sequences compared with coincidental sharing between unrelated individuals. In monozygotic twins, recombination models systematically underestimated out-of-frame TCR alpha sharing, but the models matched the sharing seen between unrelated individuals. Because the same donors could not be followed over many years, the conclusions relied on cross-sectional statistical analysis. Zero-insertion analyses could be partly confounded by invariant T cells such as MAIT and iNKT, although diverse VJ usage argued against such confounding for most clonotypes. In beta out-of-frame sequences, excess twin sharing was weaker, because having fewer shared sequences lowered the signal-to-noise ratio.

The library was obtained by 5' RACE. Sequencing was carried out with an Illumina HiSeq 2000. Template switching added a universal primer binding site, and the final cDNA carried a unique molecular identifier that allowed TCR cDNA molecules to be counted accurately. Specific primers in the conserved constant-segment region were used to synthesize first-strand cDNA for TCR alpha and beta chains. To control for contamination, every cDNA library carried two barcodes: a SMART-Mk sample barcode plus Illumina barcodes. Two successive PCR steps introduced TruSeq adapter sequences along with Illumina sample barcodes. The Illumina HiSeq platform was used with custom primers to sequence TCR alpha and beta cDNA libraries. Per the authors' processing: MiGEC processed the raw reads to extract unique molecular identifiers, while MiXCR was used to determine the CDR3 positions. For each individual, recombination models were inferred using an EM algorithm with the repgenHMM and IGoR tools. Shared clonotype analysis was performed with the tcR package in R, normalizing sharing by the product of cloneset sizes. To study raw recombination free of thymic and clonal selection effects, out-of-frame nonproductive sequences were analyzed. TCRdb passed the public sequencing reads through fastp at Q25 and MiXCR, retaining productive beta sequences. When rows share a CDR3 protein, they turn into one entry using the most common DNA and genes. TCRdb, rather than the study authors, made the V and J calls. For this sample the table gives 750,000 to 950,000 distinct CDR3 sequences, of which around 12% were detected only once. Jointly, the top ten make up around 1.5% of the sample.

These same records also appear under a second study, on yellow fever vaccine responses in identical twins. As described in the second report: The T cell response to vaccination in identical twins was reported by the authors to appear partly convergent and partly personalized. In the study, vaccine-responding T cell clones were precisely tracked in identical twins.

The rearrangement combines TRBV5-1 with TRBJ1-1; a tentative D match to TRBD1 spans 6 bases. The sample taken for sequencing was PBMCs. This TCR came from a young woman in good health. The CDR3 amino acid sequence is: CASSLEQGGEAFF. The DNA sequence follows: TGCGCCAGCAGCTTGGAACAGGGAGGTGAAGCTTTCTTT. Beyond the CDR3, the reference TRBV5-1 and TRBJ1-1 genes provide the residues; the full variable domain reads: KAGVTQTPRYLIKTRGQQVTLSCSPISGHRSVSWYQQTPGQGLQFLFEYFSETQRNKGNFPGRFSGRQFSNSRSEMNVSTLELGDSALYLCASSLEQGGEAFFGQGTRLTVV.